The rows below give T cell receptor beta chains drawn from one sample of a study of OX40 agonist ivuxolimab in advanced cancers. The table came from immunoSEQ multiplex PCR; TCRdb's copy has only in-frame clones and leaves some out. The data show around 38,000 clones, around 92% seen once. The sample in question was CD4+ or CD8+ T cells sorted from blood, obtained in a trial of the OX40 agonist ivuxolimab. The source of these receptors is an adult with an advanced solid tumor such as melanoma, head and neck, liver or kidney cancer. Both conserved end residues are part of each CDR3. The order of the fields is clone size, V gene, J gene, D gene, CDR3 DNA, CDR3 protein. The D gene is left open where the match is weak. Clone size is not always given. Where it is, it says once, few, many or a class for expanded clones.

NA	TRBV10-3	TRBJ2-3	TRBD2	TGTGCCATCAGTGAGCCGCCTAGCGGCCACCCCACAGATACGCAGTATTTT	CAISEPPSGHPTDTQYF
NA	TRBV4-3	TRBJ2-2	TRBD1	TGCGCCAGCAGCCAAGTTGAGGGACAGGGTTGGAGGTACACCGGGGAGCTGTTTTTT	CASSQVEGQGWRYTGELFF
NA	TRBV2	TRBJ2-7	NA	TGTGCCAGCAGTTTCAGCATACCGGAGTACTTC	CASSFSIPEYF
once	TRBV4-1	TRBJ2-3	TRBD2	TGCGCCAGCAGCCCTTCTAGCGGGGTCCCAGATACGCAGTATTTT	CASSPSSGVPDTQYF
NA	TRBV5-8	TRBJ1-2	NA	TGTGCCAGCAGCTTTCAGGGCACCTATGGCTACACCTTC	CASSFQGTYGYTF
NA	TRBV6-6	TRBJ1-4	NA	TGTGCCAGCTGGGACATTCTCTTCTTGGGTGAAAAACTGTTTTTT	CASWDILFLGEKLFF
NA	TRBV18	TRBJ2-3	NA	TGTGCCAGCTCACCACGAGCGGAAGGATTCACAGATACGCAGTATTTT	CASSPRAEGFTDTQYF
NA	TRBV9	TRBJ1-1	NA	TGTGCCAGCAGCGTAGGAGGGGGGGCGAAAACTGAAGCTTTCTTT	CASSVGGGAKTEAFF
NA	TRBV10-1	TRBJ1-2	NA	TGCGCCCGACACGGGGGTGGCTACACCTTC	CARHGGGYTF
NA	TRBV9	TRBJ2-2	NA	TGTGCCAGCAGCGACTCCTTGGGCGGCGGGGAGCTGTTTTTT	CASSDSLGGGELFF
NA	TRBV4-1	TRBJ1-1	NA	TGCGCCAGCAGCCCTGAGTTTGGTCAGAGGAACACTGAAGCTTTCTTT	CASSPEFGQRNTEAFF
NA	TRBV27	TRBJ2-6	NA	TGTGCCAGCAGTTTACTTGGGGCCAACGTCCTGACTTTC	CASSLLGANVLTF
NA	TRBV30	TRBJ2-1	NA	TGTGCCGTGAGCATGGCCCGGTATGAGCAGTTCTTC	CAVSMARYEQFF
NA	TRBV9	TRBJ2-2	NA	TGTGCCAGCAGCGTAGTCCCGGGGCCGAACACCGGGGAGCTGTTTTTT	CASSVVPGPNTGELFF
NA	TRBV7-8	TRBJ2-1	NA	TGTGCCAGCAGCCCTGCGAGTTGGAGGGCGGATGAGCAGTTCTTC	CASSPASWRADEQFF
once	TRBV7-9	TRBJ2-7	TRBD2	TGTGCCAGCAGCTCTAGCGGGGCTTTCTACGAGCAGTACTTC	CASSSSGAFYEQYF
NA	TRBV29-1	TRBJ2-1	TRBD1	TGCAGCGTCGGTGGGGCGGAGACAGGGGCTAGCCTGGATGAGCAGTTCTTC	CSVGGAETGASLDEQFF
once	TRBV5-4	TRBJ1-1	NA	TGTGCCAGCAGCTTGAATCGGCGGGCTGAAGCTTTCTTT	CASSLNRRAEAFF
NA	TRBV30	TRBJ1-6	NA	TGTGCCTGGAGTGTAGAAGGCCCAAGCTCCTATAATTCACCCCTCCACTTT	CAWSVEGPSSYNSPLHF
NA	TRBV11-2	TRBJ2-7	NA	TGTGCCAGCAGCCCAGGGATCGGGTACGAGCAGTACTTC	CASSPGIGYEQYF
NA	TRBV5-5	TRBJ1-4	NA	TGTGCCAGCAGCTTGGACAGGGCGGCTGAAAAACTGTTTTTT	CASSLDRAAEKLFF
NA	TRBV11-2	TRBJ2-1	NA	TGTGCCAGCAGCTTGACTGAGCAGTTCTTC	CASSLTEQFF
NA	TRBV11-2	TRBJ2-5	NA	TGTGCCAGCAGCTTAGTCCGAGGGCAAGAGACCCAGTACTTC	CASSLVRGQETQYF
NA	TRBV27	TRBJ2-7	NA	TGTGCCAGCAGCTTCCGCATCGACTACGAGCAGTACTTC	CASSFRIDYEQYF
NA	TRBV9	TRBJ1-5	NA	TGTGCCAGCAGCTCGAAGGCCGAGGGGCAGCCCCAGCATTTT	CASSSKAEGQPQHF
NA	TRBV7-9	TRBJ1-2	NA	TGTGCCAGCAGCTTAGAGGCCCTCTATGGCTACACCTTC	CASSLEALYGYTF
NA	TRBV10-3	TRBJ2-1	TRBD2	TGTGCCATCGCGACGGGACTAGCGTCCGATGAGCAGTTCTTC	CAIATGLASDEQFF
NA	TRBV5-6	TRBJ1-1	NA	TGTGCCAGCAGCTTGTTCGCAGGTCCGAACACTGAAGCTTTCTTT	CASSLFAGPNTEAFF
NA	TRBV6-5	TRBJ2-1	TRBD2	TGTGCCAGCACCGGGGGGGGTGAGCAGTTCTTC	CASTGGGEQFF
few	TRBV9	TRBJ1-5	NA	TGTGCCAGCAGCGTAGATCGGGAGGGGGGAAGTTGGCAGCCCCAGCATTTT	CASSVDREGGSWQPQHF
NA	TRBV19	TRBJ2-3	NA	TGTGCCAGTAGTTCCCGACTACTCAGGGCGGATACGCAGTATTTT	CASSSRLLRADTQYF
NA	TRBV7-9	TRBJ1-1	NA	TGTGCCAGCAGCTTAACAGGGCTCACTGAAGCTTTCTTT	CASSLTGLTEAFF
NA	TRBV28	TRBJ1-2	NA	TGTGCCAGCAGTTTAAGGAGTAACTATGGCTACACCTTC	CASSLRSNYGYTF
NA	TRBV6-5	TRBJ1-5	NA	TGTGCCAGCAGTCTTTTCGGCGGTCAGCCCCAGCATTTT	CASSLFGGQPQHF
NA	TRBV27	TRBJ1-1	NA	TGTGCCAGCAGTTTATCTGCGGGGGCAAACACTGAAGCTTTCTTT	CASSLSAGANTEAFF
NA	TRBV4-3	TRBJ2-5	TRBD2	TGCGCCAGCAGCCAAGACCTAGCGGGAGCGTTCGGGACCCAGTACTTC	CASSQDLAGAFGTQYF
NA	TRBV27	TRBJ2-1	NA	TGTGCCAGCAGTAACCACAGGGTTAAGGCCTACAATGAGCAGTTCTTC	CASSNHRVKAYNEQFF
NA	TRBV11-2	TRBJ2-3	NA	TGTGCCAGCAGCCCTGGGGGCAGCGGAACTAGCACAGATACGCAGTATTTT	CASSPGGSGTSTDTQYF
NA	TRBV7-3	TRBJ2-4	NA	TGTGCCAGCTCTCGAACGGGTTCGGACATTCAGTACTTC	CASSRTGSDIQYF
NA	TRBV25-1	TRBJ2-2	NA	TGTGCCAGCAGTGAATGGTGGGATTCAGGGATGAACACCGGGGAGCTGTTTTTT	CASSEWWDSGMNTGELFF
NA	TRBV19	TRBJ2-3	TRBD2	TGTGCCAGTACCCCCACCCAAAGGCGGGGGTTGGGTTTGACAGATACGCAGTATTTT	CASTPTQRRGLGLTDTQYF
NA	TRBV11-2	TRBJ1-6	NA	TGTGCCAGCAGCGAGGAGACAGGTTCACCCCTCCACTTT	CASSEETGSPLHF
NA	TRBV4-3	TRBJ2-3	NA	TGCGCCAGCAGCCAAGACAGGACAACTAGCACAGATACGCAGTATTTT	CASSQDRTTSTDTQYF
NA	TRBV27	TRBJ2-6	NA	TGTGCCAGCAGTCTCTCTGGGGCCAACGTCCTGACTTTC	CASSLSGANVLTF
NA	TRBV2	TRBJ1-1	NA	TGTGCCAGCAGTATCTCATACCCGGACACTGAAGCTTTCTTT	CASSISYPDTEAFF